Each of the 23 T cell receptor beta chains below was sequenced from the same sample in a study of blood T cells in healthy people across ages. PCR was performed a second time for 7 to 11 cycles using a sample-barcoded 5' primer and a J-beta primer mix. Using its own MiXCR run on the 5' RACE reads, TCRdb lists one record per CDR3 protein. The data show roughly 1 million distinct CDR3 sequences, under 30% seen once. The same specimen was also included in a second study, on T cells of mothers and their children.

Sequencing was performed on blood. Every receptor here comes from a girl aged 2 to 10 in good health.

This clonotype showed up many times. The chain recombines TRBV29-1 with TRBJ2-1; perhaps D is TRBD1 or TRBD2 (5 bases each). V dropped 3 bases and J dropped 8 bases, with 14 bases sitting between them. The length of the CDR3 is 13 residues. CDR1 and CDR2 (germline): SQVTM, ANQGSEA. The DNA of the CDR3 is TGCAGCGTTGATCGACTCCGGGGCGATGAGCAGTTCTTC. It encodes CSVDRLRGDEQFF.

The chain links TRBV28 to TRBJ1-2; D unresolved. This CDR3 has 16 amino acids. The germline V and J ends were trimmed by 4 bases and 6 bases, with 21 bases remaining between them. From germline, CDR1 is MDHEN and CDR2 SYDVKM. The CDR3 region is CASSSPFFRALDGYTF. The CDR3 nucleotides are TGTGCCAGCAGTTCCCCGTTTTTTAGGGCGTTGGATGGCTACACCTTC.

The gene calls are TRBV4-1 and TRBJ1-1; D remains unclear. V was pared by 5 bases and J by 9 bases, with 10 bases between. This CDR3 is built from 11 residues. Looked up from germline, CDR1 is MGHRA and CDR2 is YSYEKL. The CDR3 reads CASSSPSKAFF. In nucleotides, the CDR3 is TGCGCCAGCAGCTCCCCCTCAAAAGCTTTCTTT.

There are many counts of this clonotype. V gene TRBV28 combines with J gene TRBJ1-2; D possibly corresponds to TRBD1 (5 bases). The germline CDR1 and CDR2 sequences are MDHEN and SYDVKM. This CDR3 has 12 residues. V dropped 3 bases and J dropped 7 bases, with 9 bases sitting between them. The CDR3 nucleotides are TGTGCCAGCAGTTTGGACAACGGTGGCTACACCTTC. Translation gives CASSLDNGGYTF.

V usage is TRBV5-6 and J usage is TRBJ2-1, with 10 nucleotides matching TRBD1. The CDR3 has 16 amino acids. The ends lost 4 bases at V and 6 bases at J; junction bases unmatched: 10. Germline V gene sequence: CDR1 SGHDT, CDR2 YYEEEE. The CDR3: CASSPGAGQGFNEQFF. CDR3 DNA: TGTGCCAGCAGCCCCGGAGCGGGACAGGGGTTCAATGAGCAGTTCTTC.

In this sample, this clonotype turned up a few times. The V gene is TRBV7-2, the J gene TRBJ2-7; 12 bases are a match to TRBD2. J gave up 6 bases and V 1 base, and 13 bases lay outside the gene matches. The CDR3 totals 18 residues. Germline CDR1 SGHTA, CDR2 FQGNSA. The CDR3 protein is CASSLVPSGRARIGEQYF. CDR3 sequence (DNA): TGTGCCAGCAGCTTAGTTCCTAGCGGGAGGGCTCGAATAGGCGAGCAGTACTTC. The whole variable domain, remainder taken from reference TRBV7-2 and TRBJ2-7, is GAGVSQSPSNKVTEKGKDVELRCDPISGHTALYWYRQSLGQGLEFLIYFQGNSAPDKSGLPSDRFSAERTGGSVSTLTIQRTQQEDSAVYLCASSLVPSGRARIGEQYFGPGTRLTVT.

The chain links TRBV4-1 to TRBJ1-1; TRBD1 is a possible D gene (5 bases). The CDR3 totals 12 residues. Germline values: CDR1 MGHRA, CDR2 YSYEKL. The V end lost 4 bases, the J end lost 11 bases, and 14 bases lay between the germline ends. This CDR3 is CASSPDGGAAFF. CDR3 nucleotides: TGCGCCAGCAGCCCCGACGGGGGAGCGGCTTTCTTT.

This sequence joins TRBV11-2 and TRBJ2-7; D might be TRBD2 (5 bases). Per the germline V gene, CDR1 is SGHAT and CDR2 is FQNNGV. V was shortened by 4 bases and J by 2 bases, with 9 bases between the two germline ends. This CDR3 spans 13 amino acids. The CDR3 here is CASSWRRPYEQYF. CDR3 in DNA: TGTGCCAGCAGCTGGAGGAGACCCTACGAGCAGTACTTC.

Only a few counts were recorded for this clonotype. Germline and junction disagree at one end, which may indicate a read error. The rearrangement uses TRBV3-1 and TRBJ1-2; 8 bases are shared with TRBD1. This CDR3 has 16 amino acids. CDR1 LGHDT and CDR2 YNNKEL come from the germline V gene (reference sequence). The CDR3 sequence is CASSHPGQGGMDGYTF. The CDR3 DNA follows: TGTGCCAGTAGCCACCCCGGACAGGGAGGGATGGATGGCTACACCTTC.

This clonotype was picked up a small number of times. The chain is built from TRBV7-2 and TRBJ1-3; D is unresolved. V was clipped by 8 bases and J by 0 bases, with 11 bases between them. The CDR3 covers 14 residues. Germline V gene data show CDR1 as SGHTA and CDR2 as FQGNSA. The CDR3 DNA is TGTGCCAGCCGATCGAGGGCCTCTGGAAACACCATATATTTT. Protein sequence: CASRSRASGNTIYF.

In its sample, this clonotype was seen a few times. The CDR3 does not close with the conserved phenylalanine or tryptophan, likely indicating a read error. The DNA is left out, because the CDR3 cannot be placed on it with certainty; the CDR3 is given as TCRdb lists it. V usage is TRBV7-8 and J usage is TRBJ2-1. Per the germline V gene, CDR1 is SGHVS and CDR2 is FQNEAQ. 8 amino acids form the CDR3, both terminal residues included. CDR3 loop: CASRSWSL.

This chain uses TRBV13 with TRBJ1-5, with D possibly matching TRBD1 (5 bases). This CDR3 is 13 amino acids long. The germline V gene has CDR1 PRHDT and CDR2 FYEKMQ (reference sequence). The V end lost 5 bases, the J end lost 7 bases, and 12 bases lay between the germline ends. The DNA of the CDR3 is TGTGCCAGCAGCCCCCAGGGACTCCAGCCCCAGCATTTT. Protein sequence: CASSPQGLQPQHF. Full variable domain (outside the CDR3, taken from reference TRBV13 and TRBJ1-5): AAGVIQSPRHLIKEKRETATLKCYPIPRHDTVYWYQQGPGQDPQFLISFYEKMQSDKGSIPDRFSAQQFSDYHSELNMSSLELGDSALYFCASSPQGLQPQHFGDGTRLSIL.

The chain has TRBV6-1 and TRBJ1-5, with a weak D call TRBD1 (5 bases). V lost 7 bases, J lost 0 bases, and 16 bases lay in between. This CDR3 is 16 amino acids long. CDR1 is MNHNS and CDR2 is SASEGT in the germline V gene. CDR3 sequence (DNA): TGTGCCAGCACCCGAGGGGACGACTATAGCAATCAGCCCCAGCATTTT. Translating it yields CASTRGDDYSNQPQHF.

The CDR3 DNA follows: TGTGCCAGCAGCCAAGATATCGGGTATGAGGCTTACGAGCAGTACTTC. This codes for CASSQDIGYEAYEQYF. The V and J genes are TRBV4-2 and TRBJ2-7; D gene uncertain. V shed 0 bases and J shed 4 bases, with 16 bases lying between them. Per germline, CDR1 LGHNA and CDR2 YNFKEQ. The CDR3 is made up of 16 amino acids.

Only a few counts were recorded for this clonotype. The genes are TRBV13 and TRBJ2-1; perhaps TRBD1 as D (5 bases). V was cut by 1 base and J by 13 bases, with 14 bases left in between. This CDR3 region has 13 residues. Germline values: CDR1 PRHDT, CDR2 FYEKMQ (reference sequence). The CDR3 bases are TGTGCCAGCAGCTTAGATCGAGTCAGGGTTCAGTTCTTC. Encoded protein: CASSLDRVRVQFF.

As concerns this clonotype: This may come from a read error, since a much larger clone is one base off. The genes are TRBV6-5 and TRBJ2-1, with 7 positions matching TRBD1. Gene TRBJ2-7 matches the end of the DNA better, so the J call may be wrong. This CDR3 region has 14 residues. CDR1 is MNHEY, CDR2 SVGAGI, per germline. Here the CDR3 DNA reads TGTGCCAGCAGTATTCGACAGGGCCGTTACGGGCAGTACTTC. The encoded protein is CASSIRQGRYGQYF.

This clonotype showed up just a few times. DNA for the CDR3: TGTGCCAGCAGTCCCGGGGCAGGGGGCTCATGCACCTTC. It yields the protein CASSPGAGGSCTF. This chain connects TRBV6-5 to TRBJ1-2; 8 bases agree with TRBD1. Germline V gene lookup returns CDR1 MNHEY and CDR2 SVGAGI. The CDR3 covers 13 residues. V was clipped by 5 bases and J by 13 bases; unmatched bases: 12.

Turning to this clonotype: The junction shows a germline mismatch at one end, possibly a read error. The chain uses TRBV11-3 and TRBJ1-1, with 9 bases identical to TRBD1. From germline, CDR1 is SGHNT and CDR2 YENEEA. The CDR3 has 11 residues. This chain's CDR3 is CASSHGDRAGF. CDR3 in DNA: TGTGCCAGCAGCCACGGGGACAGGGCGGGTTTT. The variable domain in full, with the rest retrieved from reference TRBV11-3 and TRBJ1-1, is EAGVVQSPRYKIIEKKQPVAFWCNPISGHNTLYWYLQNLGQGPELLIRYENEEAVDDSQLPKDRFSAERLKGVDSTLKIQPAELGDSAVYLCASSHGDRAGFGQGTRLTVV.

V and J are TRBV6-1 and TRBJ2-7, with D maybe TRBD1 (6 bases). The CDR3 runs 13 residues. In germline, CDR1 is MNHNS, CDR2 SASEGT. The V and J ends lost 11 bases and 3 bases respectively, with 17 bases between them. The CDR3 DNA follows: TGTGCCTGCTCGGCCGGGACAAACTACGAGCAGTACTTC. Translating it yields CACSAGTNYEQYF.

The rearrangement links TRBV7-9 to TRBJ2-5; D is possibly TRBD1 or TRBD2 (5 bases each). The V gene's germline CDR1 is SEHNR and CDR2 FQNEAQ (reference sequence). The CDR3 sequence is 13 residues long. Trimming took off 4 bases at V and 4 bases at J, with 10 bases between the two ends. The CDR3 is CASSSPGTETQYF. The CDR3 DNA is TGTGCCAGCAGCTCTCCCGGGACAGAGACCCAGTACTTC.

This clonotype was seen only a few times. This chain links TRBV5-1 with TRBJ2-7; 8 bases agree with TRBD1. V shed 2 bases, J shed 3 bases, and the junction held 7 bases outside the gene matches. From germline, CDR1 is SGHRS and CDR2 YFSETQ. The CDR3 is 15 residues long. CDR3 DNA: TGCGCCAGCAGCTTCAACAGGGGGGCGGTCTACGAGCAGTACTTC. As protein: CASSFNRGAVYEQYF.

Regarding this clonotype: In this CDR3 the conserved last residue, phenylalanine or tryptophan, is missing, so a read error is likely. The V call is TRBV9, the J call TRBJ2-1, with D perhaps matching TRBD1 (7 bases). In germline, CDR1 is SGDLS, CDR2 YYNGEE. This CDR3 is 17 amino acids long. Trimming removed 3 bases from V and 5 bases from J, with 21 bases in between. CDR3 sequence (DNA): TGTGCCAGCAGCGCTCCCATTAGCGGCAGGGGGAACAATGAGCAGTTCTCC. This encodes CASSAPISGRGNNEQFS.

The chain is built from TRBV29-1 and TRBJ1-2; no clear D gene. V was cut by 8 bases and J by 0 bases, with 13 bases left in between. CDR3 length equals 13 residues. Germline V gene sequence: CDR1 SQVTM, CDR2 ANQGSEA. This chain's CDR3 is CSYTDGSNYGYTF. CDR3 nucleotides: TGCAGCTATACGGACGGATCTAACTATGGCTACACCTTC.